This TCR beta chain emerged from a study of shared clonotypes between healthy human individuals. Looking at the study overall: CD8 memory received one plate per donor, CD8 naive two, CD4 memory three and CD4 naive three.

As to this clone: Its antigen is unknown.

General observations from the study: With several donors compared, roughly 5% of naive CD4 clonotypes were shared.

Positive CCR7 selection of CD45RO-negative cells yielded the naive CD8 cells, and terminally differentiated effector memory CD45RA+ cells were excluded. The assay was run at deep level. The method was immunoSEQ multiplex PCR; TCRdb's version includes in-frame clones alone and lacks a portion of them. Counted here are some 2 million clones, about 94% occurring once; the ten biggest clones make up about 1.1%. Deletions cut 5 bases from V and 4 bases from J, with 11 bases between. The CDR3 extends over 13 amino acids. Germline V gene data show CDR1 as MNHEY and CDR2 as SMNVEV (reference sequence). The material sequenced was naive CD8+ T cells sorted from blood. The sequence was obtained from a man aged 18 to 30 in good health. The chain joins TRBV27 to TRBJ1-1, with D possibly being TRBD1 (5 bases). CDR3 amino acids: CASSGGAATEAFF. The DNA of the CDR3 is TGTGCCAGCAGTGGCGGGGCAGCCACTGAAGCTTTCTTT.